The 28 T cell receptor beta chains listed next were all sequenced from one sample in a study of control samples from healthy donors and cancer patients. The table came from immunoSEQ multiplex PCR; TCRdb's copy has only in-frame clones and leaves some out. The sample contains some 70,000 clones, nearly 85% of which appear only once. Specimen: blood. These receptors came from a man aged 55 to 70 in good health.

The rearrangement links TRBV3-1 (or the pseudogene TRBV3-2) to TRBJ2-5, with unresolved D. The CDR3 length is 11 residues. V was cut by 4 bases and J by 7 bases, with 7 bases left in between. CDR1 is LGHDT and CDR2 is YNNKEL in the germline V gene (reference sequence). The CDR3: CASSPFGTQYF. CDR3 DNA sequence: TGTGCCAGCAGCCCCTTCGGGACCCAGTACTTC.

The chain is built from TRBV7-9 and TRBJ1-6; D is possibly TRBD1 (5 bases). Per germline, CDR1 SEHNR and CDR2 FQNEAQ (reference sequence). Between the trimmed V and J ends, which lost 1 base and 10 bases, there was a span of 23 bases. The CDR3 is made up of 18 amino acids. DNA of the CDR3: TGTGCCAGCAGCTTAGTTTTGGGCACGGGACTATTTGGCTCACCCCTCCACTTT. The encoded protein is CASSLVLGTGLFGSPLHF.

This clone appeared a few times. This chain connects TRBV19 to TRBJ2-5; 7 bases line up with TRBD2. The junction had 5 bases not matched to a gene; V was cut back by 5 bases and J by 5 bases. The CDR3 has 13 residues. Germline V gene sequence: CDR1 LNHDA, CDR2 SQIVND (reference sequence). The CDR3 here is CASSEGRGETQYF. In DNA form, the CDR3 reads TGTGCCAGTAGTGAGGGGCGGGGGGAGACCCAGTACTTC.

This chain connects TRBV5-4 to TRBJ2-7, with D possibly being TRBD1 or TRBD2 (6 bases each). Trimming removed 4 bases at V and 5 bases at J, with 31 bases between. Per germline, CDR1 SGHNT and CDR2 YYREEE (reference sequence). The CDR3 length is 19 residues. CDR3 sequence: CASSLSDVMDLYRGHEQYF. The CDR3 bases are TGTGCCAGCAGCCTGTCGGACGTGATGGATTTATACCGGGGGCACGAGCAGTACTTC.

The chain has TRBV5-6 and TRBJ2-2; D is possibly TRBD1 or TRBD2 (6 bases each). V lost 0 bases, J lost 7 bases, and 16 bases lay in between. CDR3 length: 16 residues. The germline V gene encodes CDR1 SGHDT and CDR2 YYEEEE. The CDR3 DNA follows: TGTGCCAGCAGCTTGGCCCTCCGGGGGCAAAGCGGGGAGCTGTTTTTT. Protein: CASSLALRGQSGELFF.

The chain uses TRBV7-2 and TRBJ2-3; 8 nucleotides line up with TRBD1. The CDR3 covers 15 residues. In germline, CDR1 is SGHTA, CDR2 FQGNSA. V was pared by 4 bases and J by 3 bases, with 6 bases of the junction left unmatched. CDR3 sequence: CASSSRTGRTDTQYF. The CDR3 DNA is TGTGCCAGCAGCTCCAGGACAGGGCGGACAGATACGCAGTATTTT.

The genes are TRBV19 and TRBJ2-1, with 10 bases lining up with TRBD2. The J segment lost 6 bases and the V segment lost 1 base, leaving 6 bases of the junction unmatched. Germline V CDR1 and CDR2: LNHDA, SQIVND (reference sequence). The CDR3 contains 16 residues. CDR3 nucleotides: TGTGCCAGTAGTATAGGCAGGACTAGCGGCCTCAATGAGCAGTTCTTC. This gives the protein CASSIGRTSGLNEQFF.

This sequence joins TRBV16 and TRBJ1-5, with 7 bases lining up with TRBD1. V lost 2 bases and J lost 4; bases outside the gene matches: 8. Germline V gene data show CDR1 as KGHSY and CDR2 as FQNENV. This CDR3 is 16 amino acids long. This CDR3 reads CASSQRVTGDNQPQHF. The CDR3 DNA reads TGTGCCAGCAGCCAAAGAGTCACAGGGGATAATCAGCCCCAGCATTTT. The full variable domain, rest sourced from reference TRBV16 and TRBJ1-5, is GEEVAQTPKHLVRGEGQKAKLYCAPIKGHSYVFWYQQVLKNEFKFLISFQNENVFDETGMPKERFSAKCLPNSPCSLEIQATKLEDSAVYFCASSQRVTGDNQPQHFGDGTRLSIL.

The chain has TRBV9 and TRBJ2-3, with 8 bases fitting TRBD2. V lost 0 bases to trimming and J lost 1 base; unmatched junction nucleotides: 7. CDR1 is SGDLS, CDR2 YYNGEE, per germline. This CDR3 comprises 17 residues. CDR3 region: CASSVAVAGRGTDTQYF. The CDR3 DNA follows: TGTGCCAGCAGCGTAGCCGTAGCGGGGAGGGGCACAGATACGCAGTATTTT.

This clone was counted a few times. This chain connects TRBV6-2 or TRBV6-3 to TRBJ2-1, with 7 bases fitting TRBD1. The CDR3 is 17 residues long. The trim removed 7 bases at V and 2 bases at J, leaving 14 bases unmatched. CDR1 and CDR2 from the germline V gene are MNHEY and SVGEGT. Here the CDR3 DNA reads TGTGCCAGCACCCCCGGCCTTACAGGGGAACCCTACAATGAGCAGTTCTTC. As protein: CASTPGLTGEPYNEQFF.

The V call is TRBV5-1, the J call TRBJ2-7; 7 nucleotides align to TRBD2. CDR1 SGHRS and CDR2 YFSETQ come from the germline V gene. V was pared by 5 bases and J by 2 bases, with 7 bases of the junction left unmatched. The CDR3 is made up of 14 amino acids. This chain's CDR3 is CASRSSGDPYEQYF. CDR3 DNA sequence: TGCGCCAGCAGATCGAGCGGGGACCCCTACGAGCAGTACTTC.

V and J are TRBV19 and TRBJ1-5; 9 positions match TRBD1. Germline assignment: CDR1 LNHDA and CDR2 SQIVND (reference sequence). CDR3 length: 20 residues. V lost 8 bases to trimming and J lost 8 bases; unmatched junction nucleotides: 28. The chain's CDR3 is CASPMTYSEPGTGGWKPQHF. In nucleotides, the CDR3 is TGTGCCAGTCCTATGACCTACTCGGAACCCGGAACAGGGGGCTGGAAGCCCCAGCATTTT. Full variable domain (rest looked up from reference TRBV19 and TRBJ1-5): DGGITQSPKYLFRKEGQNVTLSCEQNLNHDAMYWYRQDPGQGLRLIYYSQIVNDFQKGDIAEGYSVSREKKESFPLTVTSAQKNPTAFYLCASPMTYSEPGTGGWKPQHFGDGTRLSIL.

V and J are TRBV29-1 and TRBJ2-5; maybe TRBD1 (6 bases). The CDR3 loop spans 12 amino acids. Trimming removed 5 bases from V and 4 bases from J, with 11 bases in between. Germline CDR1 SQVTM, CDR2 ANQGSEA. CDR3 loop: CSVQGLGETQYF. CDR3 sequence (DNA): TGCAGCGTTCAGGGGCTGGGAGAGACCCAGTACTTC. The entire variable domain, with the rest obtained from reference TRBV29-1 and TRBJ2-5, is as follows: SAVISQKPSRDICQRGTSLTIQCQVDSQVTMMFWYRQQPGQSLTLIATANQGSEATYESGFVIDKFPISRPNLTFSTLTVSNMSPEDSSIYLCSVQGLGETQYFGPGTRLLVL.

The chain recombines TRBV20-1 with TRBJ1-4, with TRBD1 identical over 8 bases. There are 14 residues in the CDR3. Germline V lookup: CDR1 DFQATT, CDR2 SNEGSKA (reference sequence). V shed 3 bases, J shed 8 bases, and the junction held 8 bases outside the gene matches. This CDR3 reads CSASQGARWEKLFF. CDR3 nucleotide sequence: TGCAGTGCTAGTCAGGGGGCAAGATGGGAAAAACTGTTTTTT.

This chain connects TRBV5-6 to TRBJ1-3; weak D call: TRBD1 (5 bases). The V gene lost 2 bases and the J gene lost 3 bases, with 9 bases spanning the gap. The germline V gene has CDR1 SGHDT and CDR2 YYEEEE. The CDR3 has 14 residues. The CDR3: CASSFGTGGNTIYF. In DNA form, the CDR3 reads TGTGCCAGCAGCTTCGGGACCGGTGGAAACACCATATATTTT.

This clone occurred once. This CDR3 is CASSFSGYEQFF. The CDR3 nucleotides are TGTGCCAGCAGCTTTAGCGGGTATGAGCAGTTCTTC. The gene calls are TRBV7-2 and TRBJ2-1, with 7 bases lining up with TRBD2. Germline loops: CDR1 SGHTA, CDR2 FQGNSA. The CDR3 is 12 amino acids. V lost 3 bases to trimming and J lost 8 bases; unmatched junction nucleotides: 1.

The rearrangement links TRBV30 to TRBJ2-7; D is undetermined. The CDR3 is 12 amino acids. V lost 3 bases and J lost 5, with 11 bases in between. The germline gives CDR1 GTSNPN, CDR2 SVGIG (reference sequence). The CDR3 region is CAWSLDSDEQYF. Here the CDR3 DNA reads TGTGCCTGGAGCCTCGATTCTGACGAGCAGTACTTC.

This chain uses TRBV9 with TRBJ2-1, with D perhaps TRBD1 or TRBD2 (5 bases each). Trimming stripped 0 bases from V and 9 bases from J, with 16 bases between. This CDR3 comprises 15 residues. Germline loops: CDR1 SGDLS, CDR2 YYNGEE. CDR3 sequence (DNA): TGTGCCAGCAGCGTAGCGACAGCCCCCCGGGGTGAGCAGTTCTTC. Protein product: CASSVATAPRGEQFF.

The chain combines TRBV19 with TRBJ1-5; D may be TRBD1 (6 bases). CDR3 length equals 16 residues. Trimming left V 4 bases short and J 2 bases short, with 15 bases between. Germline V gene sequence: CDR1 LNHDA, CDR2 SQIVND (reference sequence). Here the CDR3 reads CASSTRGRGGNQPQHF. CDR3 coding DNA: TGTGCCAGTAGTACTAGGGGCAGGGGAGGCAATCAGCCCCAGCATTTT.

The rearrangement links TRBV28 to TRBJ1-6; possible D gene TRBD1, 5 bases. Trimming took off 5 bases at V and 9 bases at J, with 8 bases between the two ends. Germline CDR1 MDHEN, CDR2 SYDVKM. CDR3 length equals 12 residues. The CDR3 here is CASSPGVSPLHF. In nucleotides, the CDR3 is TGTGCCAGCAGTCCGGGGGTTTCACCCCTCCACTTT.

The gene calls are TRBV21-1 and TRBJ1-4; the table's D call, TRBD1, was not checked against the DNA. TRBV21-1 is a documented pseudogene. The length of the CDR3 is 16 residues. The CDR3 DNA reads as TGTGCCAGCAGCAAAGTTGGGCAGGCTGATAATGAAAAACTGTTTTTT. This codes for CASSKVGQADNEKLFF.

This clone appeared once. The V gene is TRBV3-1 (or the pseudogene TRBV3-2), the J gene TRBJ1-1, with D perhaps matching TRBD1 (5 bases). V was cut by 0 bases and J by 5 bases, with 16 bases left in between. The CDR3 sequence is 16 residues long. The germline V gene encodes CDR1 LGHDT and CDR2 YNNKEL (reference sequence). CDR3 DNA sequence: TGTGCCAGCAGCCAAGACTGCAGGGCCTTGCGGACTGAAGCTTTCTTT. It codes for CASSQDCRALRTEAFF.

In the case of this clone: Distinct nucleotide sequences in the sample also encode this CDR3. CDR3 nucleotides: TGTGCCACCAGTGACCCCGGGACAGGACTATACAACAATGAGCAGTTCTTC. Translation: CATSDPGTGLYNNEQFF. The chain has TRBV24-1 and TRBJ2-1; 8 bases map to TRBD1. The germline CDR1 and CDR2 sequences are KGHDR and SFDVKD. With V trimmed by 4 bases and J by 5 bases, 12 bases remained unmatched. The CDR3 spans 17 residues.

The rearrangement uses TRBV5-4 and TRBJ2-1; possibly TRBD2 for D (5 bases). The CDR3 extends over 11 amino acids. Trimming took 3 bases from V and 7 from J, leaving 5 bases between them. From germline, CDR1 is SGHNT and CDR2 YYREEE (reference sequence). CDR3 nucleotide sequence: TGTGCCAGCAGCTCGGGGAATGAGCAGTTCTTC. It yields the protein CASSSGNEQFF.

The rearrangement uses TRBV28 and TRBJ2-5; tentative D call: TRBD2 (5 bases). Trimming removed 3 bases at V and 3 bases at J, with 17 bases between. Germline CDR1 MDHEN, CDR2 SYDVKM. This CDR3 comprises 16 residues. The CDR3 here is CASSFGSGAAEETQYF. CDR3 nucleotide sequence: TGTGCCAGCAGTTTCGGGTCCGGAGCGGCAGAAGAGACCCAGTACTTC.

The chain combines TRBV5-8 with TRBJ2-5; D may be TRBD1 (6 bases). V lost 2 bases to trimming and J lost 3 bases, with 11 bases between them. CDR3 length: 14 residues. Germline V lookup: CDR1 SGHTS, CDR2 YDEGEE. The CDR3 DNA is TGTGCCAGCAGCTTATACAGGGTAAAAGAGACCCAGTACTTC. Protein product: CASSLYRVKETQYF.

The chain is built from TRBV28 and TRBJ1-2, with D uncertain. Germline V lookup: CDR1 MDHEN, CDR2 SYDVKM. The CDR3 extends over 11 amino acids. The V and J ends lost 8 bases and 1 base respectively, with 5 bases between them. The CDR3 region is CASGINYGYTF. The CDR3 nucleotides are TGTGCCAGCGGGATTAACTATGGCTACACCTTC.

The chain combines TRBV9 with TRBJ1-6, with 10 bases that match TRBD1. The V segment lost 4 bases and the J segment 7 bases; nucleotides outside the gene matches: 5. This CDR3 region has 15 residues. Germline CDR1 SGDLS, CDR2 YYNGEE. The CDR3 DNA follows: TGTGCCAGCAGCCCATTGGGACAGGGGAATTCACCCCTCCACTTT. This sequence encodes CASSPLGQGNSPLHF.